The rows below give T cell receptor beta chains drawn from one sample of a study of OX40 agonist ivuxolimab in advanced cancers. Measured with immunoSEQ multiplex PCR; TCRdb has only the in-frame clones, and not every one. The sample has about 67,000 clones; 70% to 90% are singletons. Sequences were derived from CD4+ or CD8+ T cells sorted from blood, sampled in a trial of the OX40 agonist ivuxolimab. These receptors were taken from an adult with an advanced solid tumor such as melanoma, head and neck, liver or kidney cancer. The CDR3 runs from the conserved cysteine through the conserved F or W. The D gene is left open where the match is weak. Rows may omit the clone size; those that give it use once, few, many or a size class.

16,TRBV4-1,TRBD1,NA,TRBJ1-1,TGCGCCAGCAGCCCTGGACAGGGTCCGTTTGGCACTGAAGCTTTCTTT,CASSPGQGPFGTEAFF
18,TRBV5-1,TRBD1,NA,TRBJ1-2,TGCGCCAGCAGCTTGGGGGGACAGGGACTCCTGGCTGGCTATGGCTACACCTTC,CASSLGGQGLLAGYGYTF
15,TRBV10-1,TRBD2,NA,TRBJ2-1,TGCGCCAGCAGCGCCGGGACTAGCGGATACAATGAGCAGTTCTTC,CASSAGTSGYNEQFF
13,TRBV19,NA,NA,TRBJ2-2,TGTGCCAGTCGGGGCGCGAACACCGGGGAGCTGTTTTTT,CASRGANTGELFF
14,TRBV2,NA,NA,TRBJ2-6,TGTGCCAGCAGCGGAAGCTCTGGGGCCAACGTCCTGACTTTC,CASSGSSGANVLTF
17,TRBV11-3,TRBD2,NA,TRBJ2-3,TGTGCCAGCAGCGGGATTACTAGCGGGGTGAACACAGATACGCAGTATTTT,CASSGITSGVNTDTQYF
15,TRBV28,NA,once,TRBJ1-4,TGTGCCAGCAGTACGCCGGGCCTCAGGGGTGAAAAACTGTTTTTT,CASSTPGLRGEKLFF
13,TRBV7-7,NA,NA,TRBJ2-1,TGTGCTAGCAGCCAAACTAGTAACGCTGAGCAGTTCTTC,CASSQTSNAEQFF
14,TRBV7-3,NA,NA,TRBJ2-2,TGTGCCAGCAGCTTGCTAGCCGCACCCGGGGAGCTGTTTTTT,CASSLLAAPGELFF
14,TRBV5-1,NA,NA,TRBJ2-3,TGCGCCAGCAGCTTGGCGGGGTATAGAGATACGCAGTATTTT,CASSLAGYRDTQYF
12,TRBV28,NA,NA,TRBJ1-1,TGTGCCAGCAGTCTACAGGGAATTGAAGCTTTCTTT,CASSLQGIEAFF
11,TRBV10-3,NA,NA,TRBJ2-5,TGTGCCACCGGGGTTGGGGAGACCCAGTACTTC,CATGVGETQYF
15,TRBV6-1,TRBD2,NA,TRBJ2-2,TGTGCCAGCACCTTAAGCGGGAGGCAAACCGGGGAGCTGTTTTTT,CASTLSGRQTGELFF
15,TRBV18,TRBD2,NA,TRBJ2-7,TGTGCCAGCTCACCTCGGAGCGGGAGCTCCTACGAGCAGTACTTC,CASSPRSGSSYEQYF
15,TRBV29-1,TRBD2,NA,TRBJ2-5,TGCAGCGTTGAAAGGGGACTAGCGGCAACCGAGACCCAGTACTTC,CSVERGLAATETQYF